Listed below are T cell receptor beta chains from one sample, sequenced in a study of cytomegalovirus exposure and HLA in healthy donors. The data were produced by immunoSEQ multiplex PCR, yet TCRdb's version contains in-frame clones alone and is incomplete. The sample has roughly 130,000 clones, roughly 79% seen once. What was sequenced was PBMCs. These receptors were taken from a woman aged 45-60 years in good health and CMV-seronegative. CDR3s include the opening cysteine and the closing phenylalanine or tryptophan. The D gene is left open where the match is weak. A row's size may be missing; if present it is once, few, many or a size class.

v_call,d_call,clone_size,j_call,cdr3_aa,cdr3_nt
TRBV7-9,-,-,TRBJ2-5,CASSFVTAEETQYF,TGTGCCAGCAGCTTTGTGACTGCCGAAGAGACCCAGTACTTC
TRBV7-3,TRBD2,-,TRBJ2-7,CAGDKRESYEQYF,TGTGCAGGTGACAAGCGGGAGTCTTACGAGCAGTACTTC
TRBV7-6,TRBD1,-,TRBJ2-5,CASSSTSRQGYETQYF,TGTGCCAGCAGCTCCACCTCCCGACAGGGGTATGAGACCCAGTACTTC
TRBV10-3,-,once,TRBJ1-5,CAISEFPGAQPQHF,TGTGCCATCAGTGAATTTCCAGGGGCTCAGCCCCAGCATTTT
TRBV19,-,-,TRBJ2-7,CATTPSGRSYEQYF,TGTGCCACAACCCCCAGCGGCAGATCCTACGAGCAGTACTTC
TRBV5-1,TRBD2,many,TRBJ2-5,CASSLTSGAYRTQYF,TGCGCCAGCAGCTTGACTAGCGGGGCCTACCGGACCCAGTACTTC
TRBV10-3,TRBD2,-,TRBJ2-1,CAITPGLAGVGEQFF,TGTGCCATCACTCCGGGACTAGCGGGAGTAGGAGAGCAGTTCTTC
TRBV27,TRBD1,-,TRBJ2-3,CASNVQGVADTQYF,TGTGCCAGCAATGTTCAGGGGGTGGCAGATACGCAGTATTTT
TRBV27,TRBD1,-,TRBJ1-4,CASRNRGYEKLFF,TGTGCCAGCAGAAACAGGGGTTACGAAAAACTGTTTTTT
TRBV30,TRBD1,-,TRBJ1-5,CAWSAPTGVRDNQPQHF,TGTGCCTGGAGTGCCCCGACAGGGGTCAGAGACAATCAGCCCCAGCATTTT
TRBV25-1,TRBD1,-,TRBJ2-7,CASTATGTHSYEQYF,TGTGCCAGCACCGCGACAGGGACACACTCCTACGAGCAGTACTTC
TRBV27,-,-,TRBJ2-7,CASSWTGAYEQYF,TGTGCCAGTAGCTGGACCGGGGCCTACGAGCAGTACTTC
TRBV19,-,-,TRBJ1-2,CASSIGPTEYGYTF,TGTGCCAGTAGTATAGGTCCGACAGAGTATGGCTACACCTTC
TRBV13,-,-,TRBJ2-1,CASSLGRGYNEQFF,TGTGCCAGCAGCTTAGGCCGAGGTTACAATGAGCAGTTCTTC
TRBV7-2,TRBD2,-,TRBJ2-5,CASSLPGLAGLSETQYF,TGTGCCAGCAGCTTACCGGGACTAGCGGGATTGTCAGAGACCCAGTACTTC
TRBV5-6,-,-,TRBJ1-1,CASSLPGVTGAFF,TGTGCCAGCAGCCTACCGGGCGTCACGGGGGCTTTCTTT
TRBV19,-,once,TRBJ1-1,CASSMGTTVDTEAFF,TGTGCCAGTAGTATGGGGACAACGGTGGACACTGAAGCTTTCTTT
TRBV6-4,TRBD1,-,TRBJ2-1,CASSDRTGSAQFF,TGTGCCAGCAGTGACAGGACAGGGAGTGCTCAGTTCTTC
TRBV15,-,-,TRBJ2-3,CATSRDRTGGISTDTQYF,TGTGCCACCAGCAGAGACCGGACCGGAGGGATCAGCACAGATACGCAGTATTTT
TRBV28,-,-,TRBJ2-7,CASTGQLAEQYF,TGTGCCAGCACCGGACAGTTGGCCGAGCAGTACTTC
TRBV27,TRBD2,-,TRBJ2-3,CASSSPSGLVTDTQYF,TGTGCCAGCAGTTCCCCTAGCGGGCTTGTAACAGATACGCAGTATTTT
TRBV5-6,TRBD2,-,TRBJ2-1,CASSGANRGGEQFF,TGTGCCAGCAGCGGGGCGAACCGGGGGGGTGAGCAGTTCTTC
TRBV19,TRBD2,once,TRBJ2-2,CASSIGTSGELFF,TGTGCCAGTAGTATCGGGACTAGCGGGGAGCTGTTTTTT
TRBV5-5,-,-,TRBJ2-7,CASSLAPGLGTHEQYF,TGTGCCAGCAGCTTGGCCCCGGGACTCGGTACCCACGAGCAGTACTTC
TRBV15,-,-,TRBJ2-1,CATSPLLSVLPSYNEQFF,TGTGCCACCAGCCCCCTTCTCTCAGTTCTCCCATCCTACAATGAGCAGTTCTTC
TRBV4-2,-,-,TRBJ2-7,CASSPTGERSYEQYF,TGTGCCAGCAGCCCGACGGGGGAAAGGTCCTACGAGCAGTACTTC
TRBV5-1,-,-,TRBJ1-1,CASSPRGKEENTEAFF,TGCGCCAGCAGCCCAAGAGGGAAGGAAGAGAACACTGAAGCTTTCTTT
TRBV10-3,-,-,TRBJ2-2,CAITGSANTGELFF,TGTGCCATCACTGGGAGCGCGAACACCGGGGAGCTGTTTTTT
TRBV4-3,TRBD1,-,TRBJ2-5,CASSQETGGRETQYF,TGCGCCAGCAGCCAAGAGACAGGGGGGCGAGAGACCCAGTACTTC
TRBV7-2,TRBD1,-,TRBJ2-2,CASSPHGRGTGRAGELFF,TGTGCCAGCAGCCCACACGGGCGGGGGACAGGGAGGGCAGGGGAGCTGTTTTTT
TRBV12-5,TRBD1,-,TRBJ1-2,CASGLVRTGVNYGYTF,TGTGCTAGTGGTTTGGTTAGGACAGGGGTAAACTATGGCTACACCTTC
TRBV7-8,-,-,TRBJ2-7,CASSYIDLAGLYEQYF,TGTGCCAGCAGCTATATAGACTTGGCGGGCCTCTACGAGCAGTACTTC
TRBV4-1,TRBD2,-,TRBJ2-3,CASSQDPGLAGPLDTDTQYF,TGCGCCAGCAGCCAGGATCCGGGACTAGCGGGCCCCCTTGACACAGATACGCAGTATTTT
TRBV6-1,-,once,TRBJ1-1,CASSEVLRMNTEAFF,TGTGCCAGCAGTGAAGTTCTGAGGATGAACACTGAAGCTTTCTTT
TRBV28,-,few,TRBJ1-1,CASSSLTGLNTEAFF,TGTGCCAGCAGCTCGCTCACAGGATTGAACACTGAAGCTTTCTTT
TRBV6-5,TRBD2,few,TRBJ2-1,CASRGLAGGEQFF,TGTGCCAGCAGAGGACTAGCGGGCGGGGAGCAGTTCTTC
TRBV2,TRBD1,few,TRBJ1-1,CASRTGQRTEAFF,TGTGCCAGCAGAACGGGACAGCGGACTGAAGCTTTCTTT
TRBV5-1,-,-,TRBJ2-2,CASSATTTGELFF,TGCGCCAGCAGCGCGACTACTACCGGGGAGCTGTTTTTT
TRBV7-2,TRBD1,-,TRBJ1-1,CASSLRQGFTGNTEAFF,TGTGCCAGCAGCTTAAGACAGGGTTTTACAGGGAACACTGAAGCTTTCTTT
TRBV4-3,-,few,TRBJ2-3,CASSQEWSGDTQYF,TGCGCCAGCAGCCAGGAATGGTCCGGGGATACGCAGTATTTT
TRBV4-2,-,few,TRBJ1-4,CASSQEQVGPATNEKLFF,TGTGCCAGCAGCCAAGAACAGGTCGGCCCCGCAACTAATGAAAAACTGTTTTTT
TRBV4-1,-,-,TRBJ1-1,CASSQDGRGTEAFF,TGCGCCAGCAGCCAAGATGGACGGGGAACTGAAGCTTTCTTT
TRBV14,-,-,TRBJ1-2,CASSPDPSGGRGYTF,TGTGCCAGCAGCCCAGACCCTTCGGGGGGAAGGGGCTACACCTTC
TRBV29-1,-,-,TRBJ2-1,CSVGHSGRNNEQFF,TGCAGCGTTGGTCATAGCGGAAGAAACAATGAGCAGTTCTTC
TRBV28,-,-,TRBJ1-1,CASTIYEANTEAFF,TGTGCCAGCACCATATATGAAGCGAACACTGAAGCTTTCTTT
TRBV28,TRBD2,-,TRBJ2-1,CASRDRLAHRTHFGQFF,TGTGCCAGCAGAGATAGACTAGCTCATCGGACCCATTTTGGGCAGTTCTTC
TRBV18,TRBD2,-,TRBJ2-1,CASSPPPGEGKQFF,TGTGCCAGCTCACCGCCCCCCGGGGAGGGGAAGCAGTTCTTC
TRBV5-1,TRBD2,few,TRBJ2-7,CASSLAPLSREGYEQYF,TGCGCCAGCAGCTTGGCCCCCCTGTCGCGGGAGGGGTACGAGCAGTACTTC
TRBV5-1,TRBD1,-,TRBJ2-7,CASSPFFSGQGRIGSYEQYF,TGCGCCAGCAGCCCCTTTTTCTCGGGACAGGGAAGAATAGGGTCCTACGAGCAGTACTTC
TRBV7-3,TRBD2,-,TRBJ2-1,CASSLGPGGAYNEQFF,TGTGCCAGCAGCTTAGGTCCGGGAGGAGCTTACAATGAGCAGTTCTTC
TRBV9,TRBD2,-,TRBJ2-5,CASSVGLAGEETQYF,TGTGCCAGCAGCGTCGGACTAGCGGGGGAAGAGACCCAGTACTTC
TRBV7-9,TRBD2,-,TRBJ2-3,CASSWGLAGISTDTQYF,TGTGCCAGCAGCTGGGGACTAGCGGGGATAAGCACAGATACGCAGTATTTT
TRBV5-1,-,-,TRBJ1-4,CASSLDRVGEKLFF,TGCGCCAGCAGCTTGGACAGGGTCGGGGAAAAACTGTTTTTT
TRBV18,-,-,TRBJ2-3,CASSPQAVASTDTQYF,TGTGCCAGCTCACCTCAAGCGGTCGCTAGCACAGATACGCAGTATTTT